Below are 9 T cell receptor beta chains sequenced from a single sample in a study of glioma-infiltrating T cells after dendritic cell vaccination (dated by TCRdb to between 2015 and 2016). To prepare the library, the immunoSEQ multiplex PCR assay was applied. In TCRdb, the immuneACCESS table is reduced to in-frame sequences with V and J assigned. These tables do not hold every clone; where another copy was compared, an unresolved V gene accounts for under half, and the others remain unexplained. The sample table holds 72,000 or so clones, of which around 86% were seen once. In total, the top ten clones hold approximately 2.1% of the sample. The sample's time point, from its label and the paper: after dendritic cell vaccination, including at tumor progression/relapse. The sequences come from blood, collected after dendritic cell vaccination. The source of these receptors is a human donor with glioblastoma.

The chain carries TRBV4-1 and TRBJ2-2, with 10 bases fitting TRBD2. V shed 4 bases, J shed 7 bases, and the junction held 9 bases outside the gene matches. The CDR3 has 16 residues. CDR1 and CDR2 (germline): MGHRA, YSYEKL. This CDR3 reads CASSPTPGLADGELFF. CDR3 nucleotides: TGCGCCAGCAGCCCAACCCCAGGACTAGCGGACGGGGAGCTGTTTTTT.

The rearrangement uses TRBV7-2 and TRBJ1-2, with D perhaps matching TRBD1 (6 bases). Deletions cut 0 bases from V and 6 bases from J, with 14 bases between. The germline V gene encodes CDR1 SGHTA and CDR2 FQGNSA. The CDR3 is 15 residues long. The CDR3 DNA reads TGTGCCAGCAGCTTAGCGGGGGCACGGACTCATGGCTACACCTTC. Amino acids: CASSLAGARTHGYTF.

This chain uses TRBV19 with TRBJ2-7, with 8 bases aligning to TRBD2. After removal of 5 bases from V and 0 bases from J, the junction contained 6 bases not matched to a gene. Per germline, CDR1 LNHDA and CDR2 SQIVND (reference sequence). This CDR3 comprises 15 residues. CDR3 protein: CASSPRGGSSYEQYF. The CDR3 DNA sequence: TGTGCCAGTAGTCCCCGGGGGGGGAGCTCCTACGAGCAGTACTTC.

V usage is TRBV5-1 and J usage is TRBJ2-7; maybe TRBD2 (6 bases). Trimming left V 3 bases short and J 0 bases short, with 13 bases between. This CDR3 spans 15 amino acids. Per the germline V gene, CDR1 is SGHRS and CDR2 is YFSETQ. The CDR3 here is CASSSGGRGSYEQYF. CDR3 sequence (DNA): TGCGCCAGCAGCTCCGGTGGGCGGGGCTCCTACGAGCAGTACTTC.

The rearrangement joins TRBV2 to TRBJ2-1, with 7 bases aligning to TRBD2. Germline V gives CDR1 SNHLY, CDR2 FYNNEI. The CDR3 runs 17 residues. The junction had 11 bases not matched to a gene; V was cut back by 6 bases and J by 0 bases. The CDR3 is CASSPDLGGSSYNEQFF. The DNA for the CDR3 is TGTGCCAGCAGCCCCGACCTCGGCGGGAGCTCCTACAATGAGCAGTTCTTC.

The chain uses TRBV4-1 and TRBJ2-2; 8 bases fit TRBD2. The CDR3 sequence is 17 residues long. Germline V gives CDR1 MGHRA, CDR2 YSYEKL. Trimming at V came to 5 bases and at J to 7 bases, leaving 15 bases not matched to a gene. CDR3 sequence: CASSRASGRLQGGELFF. The CDR3 nucleotides read TGCGCCAGCAGCAGGGCAAGCGGGAGACTCCAGGGCGGGGAGCTGTTTTTT.

The chain recombines TRBV7-2 with TRBJ1-1, with D possibly TRBD1 on 6 matching bases. Germline lookup yields CDR1 SGHTA and CDR2 FQGNSA. V lost 1 base and J 6 bases, leaving 15 bases between the germline ends. The CDR3 loop spans 15 amino acids. The CDR3 nucleotides read TGTGCCAGCAGCTTAGAGTACAGGGTGGGGTCTGAAGCTTTCTTT. Amino acid sequence: CASSLEYRVGSEAFF.

The chain carries TRBV6-5 and TRBJ2-3; 7 bases agree with TRBD1. The length of the CDR3 is 15 residues. Germline CDR1 and CDR2: MNHEY and SVGAGI. After removal of 6 bases from V and 1 base from J, the junction contained 7 bases not matched to a gene. The CDR3 bases are TGTGCCAGCAGCAACGGGGACAGAGGCACAGATACGCAGTATTTT. Its protein product is CASSNGDRGTDTQYF.

The chain couples TRBV5-8 to TRBJ2-7; 10 bases line up with TRBD1. Germline V gene data show CDR1 as SGHTS and CDR2 as YDEGEE. This CDR3 is built from 16 residues. The V and J ends lost 6 bases and 3 bases, in that order; junction bases with no gene match: 12. CDR3 amino acids: CASTLRPGQGIYEQYF. CDR3 nucleotide sequence: TGTGCCAGCACCCTAAGGCCGGGACAGGGGATCTACGAGCAGTACTTC.